Listed below are T cell receptor beta chains from one sample, sequenced in a study of blood T cell repertoires in COVID-19. TCRdb's table, derived via immunoSEQ multiplex PCR, lists solely in-frame clones and lacks some. The sample has 350,000 to 400,000 clones, 88% seen once; the top ten hold approximately 1.2%. What was sequenced was PBMCs or T cells enriched from blood (not recorded which). The receptors were sampled from a woman between 18 and 30 years old who had recovered from COVID-19. CDR3s include the opening cysteine and the closing phenylalanine or tryptophan. The D gene is left open where the match is weak. Clone size appears in some rows only: once, few, many, or a class for an expanded clone.

clone size	CDR3 length	V gene	J gene	D gene	CDR3 protein
few	15	TRBV27	TRBJ1-1	-	CASSPSYGQNTEAFF
-	18	TRBV21-1	TRBJ1-1	-	CASSSQRQGASNKAEAFF
once	17	TRBV21-1	TRBJ2-5	-	CASSPKAGLAGQETQYF
-	15	TRBV19	TRBJ1-1	TRBD1	CASSILGQGVTEAFF
-	14	TRBV7-2	TRBJ2-7	-	CASSQPPGSYEQYF
-	18	TRBV5-1	TRBJ2-2	TRBD2	CASSLSSRRRGGPGELFF
-	14	TRBV3-1/TRBV3-2	TRBJ2-7	-	CASKPPGVRYEQYF
-	12	TRBV28	TRBJ1-1	-	CASSLFPGEAFF
-	14	TRBV5-5	TRBJ2-3	TRBD1	CASSRGTGTDTQYF
-	15	TRBV7-8	TRBJ2-2	-	CASSRATANTGELFF
-	16	TRBV6-2/TRBV6-3	TRBJ2-1	TRBD2	CASSSLAGGYYNEQFF
once	15	TRBV19	TRBJ1-2	TRBD1	CASYGQGLTNYGYTF